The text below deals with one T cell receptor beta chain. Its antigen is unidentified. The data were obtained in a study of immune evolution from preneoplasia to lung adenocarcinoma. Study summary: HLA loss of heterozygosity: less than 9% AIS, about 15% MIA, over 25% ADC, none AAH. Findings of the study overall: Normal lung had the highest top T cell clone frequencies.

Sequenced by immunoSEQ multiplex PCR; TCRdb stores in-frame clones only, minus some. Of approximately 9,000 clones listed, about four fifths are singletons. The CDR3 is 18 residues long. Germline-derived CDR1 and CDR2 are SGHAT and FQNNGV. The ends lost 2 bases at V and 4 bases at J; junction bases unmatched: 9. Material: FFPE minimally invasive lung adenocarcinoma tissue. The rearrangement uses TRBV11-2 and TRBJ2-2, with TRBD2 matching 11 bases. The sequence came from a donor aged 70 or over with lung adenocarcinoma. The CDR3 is CASSLYEGLAEFTGELFF. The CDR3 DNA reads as TGTGCCAGCAGCTTATATGAGGGACTAGCGGAATTCACCGGGGAGCTGTTTTTT. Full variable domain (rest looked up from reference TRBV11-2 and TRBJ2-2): EAGVAQSPRYKIIEKRQSVAFWCNPISGHATLYWYQQILGQGPKLLIQFQNNGVVDDSQLPKDRFSAERLKGVDSTLKIQPAKLEDSAVYLCASSLYEGLAEFTGELFFGEGSRLTVL.